One and the same sample provided the 15 T cell receptor beta chains below, sequenced in a study of shared clonotypes between healthy human individuals. Here immunoSEQ multiplex PCR was the method, and the copy in TCRdb shows in-frame clones only, minus some. The sample holds about 490,000 clones, 70% to 80% seen once. The specimen was PBMCs. The receptors here all came from a woman in her 40s in good health. Some clones in this sample may be carry-over from other donors' samples.

This clone was seen a single time. The junction and the germline gene differ at one end; a read error may be behind it. The rearrangement uses TRBV7-9 and TRBJ1-3; weak D call: TRBD1 (5 bases). The V gene's germline CDR1 is SEHNR and CDR2 FQNEAQ (reference sequence). The CDR3 totals 16 residues. The CDR3 sequence is CASSSQGRTSGYTIYF. CDR3 bases: TGTGCCAGCAGCTCTCAGGGACGGACCTCTGGATACACCATATATTTT.

A word on this clone: A much larger clone differs by one base, so this may be a read error. The chain couples TRBV29-1 to TRBJ2-7, with TRBD1 matching over 9 bases. With 5 bases clipped from V and 5 bases from J, the junction kept 13 bases outside the gene matches. This CDR3 is 15 amino acids long. Per the germline V gene, CDR1 is SQVTM and CDR2 is ANQGSEA. CDR3 DNA: TGCAGCGTTACGCCAATACAGGGGGCGCCTGACGAGCAGTACTTC. Translating it yields CSVTPIQGAPDEQYF.

The genes are TRBV5-1 and TRBJ2-1; D is undetermined. The CDR3 extends over 12 amino acids. With 2 bases removed from V and 6 bases from J, the gap between germline ends came to 6 bases. CDR1 and CDR2 from the germline V gene are SGHRS and YFSETQ. The CDR3 DNA follows: TGCGCCAGCAGCTTTCAGTTCAATGAGCAGTTCTTC. Protein: CASSFQFNEQFF.

V and J are TRBV10-3 and TRBJ2-7; 9 nucleotides agree with TRBD2. V shed 4 bases and J 2 bases; nucleotides not matched to a gene: 9. Germline CDR1 is ENHRY and CDR2 is SYGVKD. The CDR3 totals 16 residues. The CDR3 spells CAISATSGVRAYEQYF. The CDR3 bases are TGTGCCATCAGTGCGACTAGCGGAGTTCGTGCCTACGAGCAGTACTTC.

The genes are TRBV6-5 and TRBJ1-2; D remains ambiguous. The germline V gene encodes CDR1 MNHEY and CDR2 SVGAGI. Trimming shortened V by 3 bases and J by 6 bases, and 17 bases separated the two germline ends. The CDR3 extends over 15 amino acids. The CDR3 region has the DNA TGTGCCAGCAGTTATTTAAACTTGGCAGTAGATGGCTACACCTTC. Its protein is CASSYLNLAVDGYTF.

V and J are TRBV4-1 and TRBJ2-6; possibly TRBD1 for D (6 bases). Trimming shortened V by 1 base and J by 0 bases, and 13 bases separated the two germline ends. The CDR3 covers 18 residues. Per the germline V gene, CDR1 is MGHRA and CDR2 is YSYEKL. CDR3 in DNA: TGCGCCAGCAGCCAAGGTCGAGTCAGGGGCTCTGGGGCCAACGTCCTGACTTTC. Protein sequence: CASSQGRVRGSGANVLTF.

On this clone itself: Other DNA variants within this sample encode the same CDR3. The chain couples TRBV9 to TRBJ2-2; the match to TRBD2 covers 14 bases. The CDR3 contains 17 residues. In germline, CDR1 is SGDLS, CDR2 YYNGEE. J was trimmed by 8 bases and V by 0 bases; bases with no gene match: 6. As DNA, the CDR3 is TGTGCCAGCAGCGTAGCCCCGACTAGCGGGAGGGCTGGGGAGCTGTTTTTT. This translates into CASSVAPTSGRAGELFF.

The J gene is TRBJ1-2, the V gene TRBV28; a weak D match, TRBD1 (5 bases). This CDR3 has 14 residues. The germline V gene encodes CDR1 MDHEN and CDR2 SYDVKM. Trimming took off 5 bases at V and 4 bases at J, with 14 bases between the two ends. The CDR3 sequence: CASSRQRGVYGYTF. The CDR3 DNA sequence: TGTGCCAGCAGTCGACAGCGAGGCGTCTATGGCTACACCTTC.

The chain has TRBV5-4 and TRBJ1-2; weak D call: TRBD1 (5 bases). This CDR3 contains 14 residues. Looked up from germline, CDR1 is SGHNT and CDR2 is YYREEE (reference sequence). V was clipped by 0 bases and J by 0 bases, with 6 bases between them. The CDR3 loop is CASSLAGSNYGYTF. The DNA of the CDR3 is TGTGCCAGCAGCTTGGCAGGGTCTAACTATGGCTACACCTTC.

The J gene is TRBJ2-7, the V gene TRBV6-5; a weak D match, TRBD2 (7 bases). Trimming stripped 4 bases from V and 6 bases from J, with 13 bases between. The CDR3 has 13 amino acids. Germline values: CDR1 MNHEY, CDR2 SVGAGI. CDR3: CASSLGGVGEQYF. The CDR3 nucleotides read TGTGCCAGCAGTTTAGGGGGGGTTGGCGAGCAGTACTTC.

The CDR3 loop is CASSGTGRGPGANVLTF. The CDR3 region has the DNA TGTGCCAGCAGTGGTACAGGGCGTGGACCTGGGGCCAACGTCCTGACTTTC. The J gene is TRBJ2-6, the V gene TRBV2, with D possibly being TRBD1 (6 bases). The V gene's germline CDR1 is SNHLY and CDR2 FYNNEI. The CDR3 loop spans 17 amino acids. Trimming removed 4 bases from V and 2 bases from J, with 15 bases in between.

The chain employs TRBV28 and TRBJ2-2; no firm D call. CDR1 is MDHEN, CDR2 SYDVKM, per germline. This CDR3 region has 14 residues. V was clipped by 3 bases and J by 7 bases, with 12 bases between them. The CDR3 here is CASSLGRVGGELFF. The CDR3 nucleotides are TGTGCCAGCAGTTTGGGTCGAGTCGGCGGGGAGCTGTTTTTT.

V is TRBV10-3 and J is TRBJ1-2; TRBD1 matches 10 bases. Germline V gives CDR1 ENHRY, CDR2 SYGVKD. There are 14 residues in the CDR3. CDR3 in DNA: TGTGCGGCCCGACAGGGGGCTACGGACTATGGCTACACCTTC. Translation gives CAARQGATDYGYTF.

This chain links TRBV4-1 with TRBJ1-3; 9 nucleotides line up with TRBD1. J gave up 2 bases and V 0 bases, and 2 bases lay outside the gene matches. The CDR3 has 16 residues. Germline V gene lookup returns CDR1 MGHRA and CDR2 YSYEKL. CDR3 sequence reads: CASSQDWTGAGNTIYF. The CDR3 nucleotides read TGCGCCAGCAGCCAAGATTGGACAGGGGCTGGAAACACCATATATTTT.

The chain is built from TRBV4-1 and TRBJ2-1; TRBD2 matches 15 bases. The germline V gene has CDR1 MGHRA and CDR2 YSYEKL. With V trimmed by 1 base and J by 3 bases, 4 bases remained unmatched. The CDR3 spans 18 residues. The CDR3 DNA reads as TGCGCCAGCAGCCAAGGGACTAGCGGGAGGGCGGTCTACAATGAGCAGTTCTTC. This gives the protein CASSQGTSGRAVYNEQFF.